This T cell receptor (beta chain) was identified in a study of T-cell reconstitution after alpha-beta-depleted transplantation in children. Preparing the TCRbeta library involved the use of unique molecular identifiers. From the PCR reads, TCRdb called clonotypes with MiXCR, one entry per CDR3 protein. The sample records about 610,000 distinct CDR3 sequences, under 12% being singletons. The CDR3 consists of 13 residues. Germline-derived CDR1 and CDR2 are SGHRS and YFSETQ. V shed 7 bases and J 3 bases; nucleotides not matched to a gene: 6. This clonotype was obtained from a human donor who donated a stem cell graft to a child with acute myeloid leukemia. V is TRBV5-1 and J is TRBJ2-7, with TRBD1 matching 8 bases. The source material was PBMCs from the stem cell graft donor, sampled from the stem cell graft. CDR3: CASAQQGDYEQYF. DNA for the CDR3: TGCGCCAGCGCCCAACAGGGGGACTACGAGCAGTACTTC.